The entry below gives a single TCR beta chain sequence along with its context. The antigen is undetermined. V trimming: 3 bases; J trimming: 4 bases; junction bases outside the gene matches: 8. Germline V gene sequence: CDR1 SQVTM, CDR2 ANQGSEA. The CDR3 extends over 15 amino acids. This sample is drawn from a study of T cells in localized non-small cell lung cancer. Points from the study as a whole: The appearance of a median approximately 61 of the top 100 tumor clones was seen in adjacent lung. Uninvolved neighboring lung showed the greatest T cell clonality, exceeding tumor.

The data were produced by immunoSEQ multiplex PCR, yet TCRdb's version contains in-frame clones alone and is incomplete. The table has 43,000 or so clones, around 90% seen once. Specimen: PBMCs, collected before any cancer treatment. The chain combines TRBV29-1 with TRBJ2-3; 9 bases map to TRBD2. The TCR originated in a woman aged 40-69 years with stage II lung adenocarcinoma. The CDR3 protein is CSVDIAGAGADTQYF. CDR3 nucleotide sequence: TGCAGCGTTGATATAGCGGGAGCGGGGGCAGATACGCAGTATTTT.